A selection of T cell receptor beta chains follows, all from one sample in a study of CD8+CD57+ T cells in acquired aplastic anemia. TCRdb reprocessed the reads with MiXCR, giving one entry per CDR3 protein. The repertoire holds approximately 470,000 distinct CDR3 sequences, with roughly 34% as singletons. Sequencing was performed on sorted CD4+, CD8+, or CD8+CD57+ T cells (not recorded which) from PBMCs. These receptor sequences come from a human donor with aplastic anemia. Each CDR3 is given with its conserved first and last residue. A D gene is named only where the DNA matches it firmly. Size values are once, few and many counts, or a class for expanded clones, and some rows have none.

j_call clone_size d_call v_call cdr3_nt cdr3_aa
TRBJ2-7 NA NA TRBV15 TGTGCCACCAGCAGATCGATCGCGGGGGCCGGGAAAAACGAGCAGTACTTC CATSRSIAGAGKNEQYF
TRBJ1-2 many NA TRBV19 TGTGCCAGTAGTTTGCAGGGCGCGTCTAACTATGGCTACACCTTC CASSLQGASNYGYTF
TRBJ1-1 many NA TRBV10-3 TGTGCCACCAGCCGACCGAACACTGAAGCTTTCTTT CATSRPNTEAFF
TRBJ1-5 NA TRBD1 TRBV19 TGTGCCTGGAGTGACCGGGACAGGGGGCGCAATCAGCCCCAGCATTTT CAWSDRDRGRNQPQHF
TRBJ2-7 NA NA TRBV9 TGTGCCAGCAGCGTAGCGGGACTGTGGAATGAGCAGTACTTC CASSVAGLWNEQYF
TRBJ2-2 NA NA TRBV30 TGTGCCTGGAGTGGGAACTCGCACACCGGGGAGCTGTTTTTT CAWSGNSHTGELFF
TRBJ1-6 few TRBD1 TRBV25-1 TGTGCCAGCAGTTTGAAACCTCCGGGACAGGGGGTTTCACCCCTCCACTTT CASSLKPPGQGVSPLHF
TRBJ1-3 NA NA TRBV24-1 TGTGCCAGCGGCGCCTCTGGAAACACCATGTATTTT CASGASGNTMYF
TRBJ1-3 many NA TRBV15 TGTGCCACCGCCGCTCGGAACGGAAACACCATATATTTT CATAARNGNTIYF
TRBJ1-5 NA NA TRBV19 TGTGCCAGTAGTATTGATGGGGGGCGATTGTTTCAGCCCCAGCATTTT CASSIDGGRLFQPQHF
TRBJ2-1 many TRBD1 TRBV7-6 TGTGCCAGCAGCCCAGGGACAGGGGTGGATAATGAGCAGTTCTTC CASSPGTGVDNEQFF
TRBJ2-1 few NA TRBV15 TGTGCCAGCAGCCCGCGTGGGAGCTCCTACAATGAGCAGTTCTTC CASSPRGSSYNEQFF
TRBJ2-1 many TRBD2 TRBV19 TGTGCCAGTAGTTCCGCGGGAGGCAATGAGCAGTTCTTC CASSSAGGNEQFF
TRBJ1-1 few NA TRBV12-5 TGTGCTAGTGTAAGACAGGAAATGAACACTGAAGCTTTCTTT CASVRQEMNTEAFF